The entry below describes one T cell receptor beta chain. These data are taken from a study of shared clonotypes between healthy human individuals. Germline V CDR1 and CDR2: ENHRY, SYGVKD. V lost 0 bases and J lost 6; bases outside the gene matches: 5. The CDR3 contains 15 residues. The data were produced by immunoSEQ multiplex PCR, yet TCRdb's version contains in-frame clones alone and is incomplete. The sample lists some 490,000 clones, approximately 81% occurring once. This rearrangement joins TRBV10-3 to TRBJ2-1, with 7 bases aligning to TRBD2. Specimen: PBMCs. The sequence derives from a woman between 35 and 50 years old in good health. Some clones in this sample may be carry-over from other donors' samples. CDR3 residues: CAISESAGEGNEQFF. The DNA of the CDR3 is TGTGCCATCAGTGAGTCGGCGGGAGAGGGCAATGAGCAGTTCTTC.